This entry describes one T cell receptor (beta chain). This entry is derived from a study of blood T cell repertoires in COVID-19. Turning to the study itself: The United States, Italy and Spain provided the acute and convalescent COVID-19 samples. In each case, the material was cDNA or gDNA derived from T cells, B-cell-depleted T cells, or PBMCs.

Source study methods: By means of reference gene primer amplification, nucleated cell counts were estimated. The table came from immunoSEQ multiplex PCR; TCRdb's copy has only in-frame clones and leaves some out. D and trimming were read from the DNA, whereas the V and J calls and clone size are those reported in that table. The sample lists about 26,000 clones; nearly 90% were seen once. The CDR3 sequence is 14 residues long. Germline CDR1 reads SGHRS; CDR2 reads YFSETQ. J gave up 3 bases and V 0 bases, and 2 bases lay outside the gene matches. The V gene is TRBV5-1, the J gene TRBJ2-5, with TRBD1 identical over 7 bases. The receptor was isolated from a man between 65 and 79 years old with acute or convalescent COVID-19. Sequencing was done on a sample of peripheral blood. Here the CDR3 reads CASSLGQGEETQYF. The CDR3 DNA sequence: TGCGCCAGCAGCTTGGGCCAGGGGGAAGAGACCCAGTACTTC.